Below, 26 T cell receptor beta chains from the same sample are listed, as sequenced in a study of blood T cell repertoires in COVID-19 (dated by TCRdb to 2018 to 2020). Library preparation employed the immunoSEQ multiplex PCR assay. TCRdb re-hosts the immuneACCESS table, in-frame sequences only. Its copies lack some clones; in the studies checked, an unresolved V gene accounts for under half of them, and the cause for the rest is not known. The sample table holds about 350,000 clones, of which roughly 87% were seen once. The biggest ten clones account for approximately 0.99% of the sample. Sequenced sample: PBMCs or T cells enriched from blood (not recorded which). These receptors originate from a woman between 25 and 40 years old who had recovered from COVID-19.

The rearrangement uses TRBV5-1 and TRBJ2-7; D remains unclear. The CDR3 sequence is 12 residues long. Trimming stripped 1 base from V and 5 bases from J, with 7 bases between. Germline CDR1 SGHRS, CDR2 YFSETQ. CDR3 loop: CASSLKSDEQYF. CDR3 bases: TGCGCCAGCAGCTTGAAATCTGACGAGCAGTACTTC.

This clone occurred a few times. This chain links TRBV7-6 with TRBJ1-4; 9 bases are a match to TRBD1. CDR1 and CDR2 (germline): SGHVS, FNYEAQ. V lost 3 bases and J lost 8; bases outside the gene matches: 7. CDR3 length: 15 residues. For the CDR3, the DNA is TGTGCCAGCAGCTTGCCGGGACAGGGAGAGGAAAAACTGTTTTTT. As protein: CASSLPGQGEEKLFF.

The rearrangement links TRBV27 to TRBJ1-6; 8 bases agree with TRBD1. The CDR3 totals 15 residues. CDR1 MNHEY and CDR2 SMNVEV come from the germline V gene (reference sequence). V lost 5 bases, J lost 10 bases, and 10 bases stayed unmatched. CDR3 DNA sequence: TGTGCCAGCAGTCCTATCGACAGGGGTGTATCACCCCTCCACTTT. Translated, it gives CASSPIDRGVSPLHF.

The chain carries TRBV28 and TRBJ2-7, with 14 positions matching TRBD2. The J segment lost 5 bases and the V segment lost 6 bases, leaving 9 bases of the junction unmatched. The CDR3 is 16 residues long. The germline V gene encodes CDR1 MDHEN and CDR2 SYDVKM. This chain's CDR3 is CASRGKGTSGGHEQYF. CDR3 nucleotides: TGTGCCAGCAGGGGAAAGGGGACTAGCGGGGGACACGAGCAGTACTTC. Drawing the rest from reference TRBV28 and TRBJ2-7, the complete variable domain is DVKVTQSSRYLVKRTGEKVFLECVQDMDHENMFWYRQDPGLGLRLIYFSYDVKMKEKGDIPEGYSVSREKKERFSLILESASTNQTSMYLCASRGKGTSGGHEQYFGPGTRLTVT.

This chain's CDR3 is CAVWRGQGIGDTQYF. The CDR3 coding sequence is TGCGCCGTATGGAGGGGGCAGGGGATCGGGGATACGCAGTATTTT. The chain recombines TRBV10-2 with TRBJ2-3; TRBD1 might be the D (7 bases). The CDR3 runs to 15 residues. The germline V gene has CDR1 WSHSY and CDR2 SAAADI. V lost 11 bases to trimming and J lost 6 bases, with 24 bases between them.

The chain links TRBV5-1 to TRBJ1-4; 7 bases align to TRBD1. The CDR3 covers 15 residues. The trim removed 4 bases at V and 3 bases at J, leaving 6 bases unmatched. Germline V gene sequence: CDR1 SGHRS, CDR2 YFSETQ. The chain's CDR3 is CASSRTGTANEKLFF. CDR3 sequence (DNA): TGCGCCAGCAGCCGAACCGGGACAGCTAATGAAAAACTGTTTTTT.

This chain connects TRBV20-1 to TRBJ2-2; 8 bases are shared with TRBD1. The germline V gene encodes CDR1 DFQATT and CDR2 SNEGSKA (reference sequence). The CDR3 loop spans 15 amino acids. After removal of 3 bases from V and 0 bases from J, the junction contained 3 bases not matched to a gene. The CDR3 is CSASSDRANTGELFF. The DNA for the CDR3 is TGCAGTGCTAGTTCGGACAGGGCGAACACCGGGGAGCTGTTTTTT.

The rearrangement joins TRBV7-2 to TRBJ1-2; the D gene is possibly TRBD1 (6 bases). The germline CDR1 and CDR2 sequences are SGHTA and FQGNSA. The ends were cut back, 5 bases at V and 8 bases at J, with 12 bases in the middle. The CDR3 runs to 12 residues. This CDR3 reads CASSTTGHGYTF. The CDR3 DNA sequence: TGTGCCAGCAGCACGACAGGTCACGGCTACACCTTC.

The genes are TRBV3-1 (or the pseudogene TRBV3-2) and TRBJ1-5, with no clear D. CDR3 length equals 15 residues. CDR1 and CDR2 from the germline V gene are LGHDT and YNNKEL (reference sequence). The V gene lost 0 bases and the J gene lost 9 bases, with 15 bases spanning the gap. CDR3 sequence reads: CASSQDVTDGRPQHF. CDR3 sequence (DNA): TGTGCCAGCAGCCAAGATGTGACGGATGGGAGGCCCCAGCATTTT.

This chain connects TRBV6-5 to TRBJ1-2; D is unclear. CDR1 is MNHEY and CDR2 is SVGAGI in the germline V gene. The CDR3 runs 14 residues. V gave up 6 bases and J gave up 2 bases, with 13 bases separating them. DNA of the CDR3: TGTGCCAGCAGGGAGACCCTCCTCAACTATGGCTACACCTTC. Translated, it gives CASRETLLNYGYTF.

This clone has just one count. V gene TRBV5-4 combines with J gene TRBJ2-4, with D possibly TRBD1 on 6 matching bases. The length of the CDR3 is 15 residues. The V and J ends lost 5 bases and 3 bases respectively, with 15 bases between them. From germline, CDR1 is SGHNT and CDR2 YYREEE (reference sequence). As DNA, the CDR3 is TGTGCCAGCAGTCAGGGGCCGCCTGACAAAAACATTCAGTACTTC. Translation: CASSQGPPDKNIQYF.

The rearrangement joins TRBV7-2 to TRBJ1-6; 9 bases fit TRBD1. The trim removed 5 bases at V and 1 base at J, leaving 3 bases unmatched. The CDR3 has 16 amino acids. Per the germline V gene, CDR1 is SGHTA and CDR2 is FQGNSA. The CDR3, as DNA: TGTGCCAGCAGCCGCGGGACAGGGTCCTATAATTCACCCCTCCACTTT. It specifies CASSRGTGSYNSPLHF.

The DNA for the CDR3 is TGTGCCAGCAGGAATACAGGGGCGAGGCCACCCCTCCACTTT. It specifies CASRNTGARPPLHF. This chain joins TRBV6-5 and TRBJ1-6, with 7 bases matching TRBD1. CDR3 size: 14 residues. The V gene end was trimmed by 6 bases and the J gene end by 11 bases; junction bases not matched to a gene: 10. CDR1 and CDR2 from the germline V gene are MNHEY and SVGAGI.

As concerns this clone: A read error may account for a junction end that differs from germline. This chain joins TRBV7-2 and TRBJ2-2; D ambiguous. CDR1 is SGHTA, CDR2 FQGNSA, per germline. The CDR3 totals 15 residues. The CDR3 nucleotides are TGTGCCAGCAGCCCCCAACCCGCGAACTCCGGGGAGCTGTTTTTT. Encoded protein: CASSPQPANSGELFF.

The genes are TRBV19 and TRBJ1-3; weak D call: TRBD1 (5 bases). The V and J ends lost 3 bases and 7 bases respectively, with 19 bases between them. Germline CDR1 reads LNHDA; CDR2 reads SQIVND (reference sequence). The CDR3 is made up of 16 amino acids. The CDR3 loop is CASSMNRALAGNTIYF. CDR3 sequence (DNA): TGTGCCAGTAGTATGAACCGGGCCCTGGCAGGGAACACCATATATTTT.

The V and J genes are TRBV28 and TRBJ1-2, with no clear D. V was pared by 1 base and J by 6 bases, with 9 bases between. Per the germline V gene, CDR1 is MDHEN and CDR2 is SYDVKM. This CDR3 contains 13 residues. Here the CDR3 reads CASSLYGVDGYTF. CDR3 nucleotides: TGTGCCAGCAGTTTATACGGAGTTGATGGCTACACCTTC.

V gene TRBV6-1 combines with J gene TRBJ1-2, with D tentatively TRBD1 (5 bases). V lost 1 base, J lost 8 bases, and 8 bases lay in between. CDR3 length: 12 amino acids. Germline V CDR1 and CDR2: MNHNS, SASEGT. Here the CDR3 DNA reads TGTGCCAGCAGTGAAGGCGGGGGGGGCTACACCTTC. Its translation: CASSEGGGGYTF.

This chain links TRBV2 with TRBJ2-5; TRBD1 matches 7 bases. V gave up 4 bases and J gave up 5 bases; unmatched junction bases: 4. The length of the CDR3 is 13 residues. CDR1 SNHLY and CDR2 FYNNEI come from the germline V gene. CDR3 amino acids: CASSADRAETQYF. Written as DNA, the CDR3 is TGTGCCAGCAGTGCTGACAGGGCCGAGACCCAGTACTTC.

This clone was observed a handful of times. V gene TRBV30 combines with J gene TRBJ1-2; D is unresolved. The germline V gene has CDR1 GTSNPN and CDR2 SVGIG (reference sequence). This CDR3 spans 14 amino acids. Trimming stripped 0 bases from V and 5 bases from J, with 13 bases between. CDR3 sequence (DNA): TGTGCCTGGAGTGTAGATTCCACCAGATATGGCTACACCTTC. Protein sequence: CAWSVDSTRYGYTF. The whole variable domain, remainder taken from reference TRBV30 and TRBJ1-2, is SQTIHQWPATLVQPVGSPLSLECTVEGTSNPNLYWYRQAAGRGLQLLFYSVGIGQISSEVPQNLSASRPQDRQFILSSKKLLLSDSGFYLCAWSVDSTRYGYTFGSGTRLTVV.

V and J are TRBV10-2 and TRBJ2-7; the D is unclear. V gave up 2 bases and J gave up 5 bases, with 4 bases separating them. The germline V gene encodes CDR1 WSHSY and CDR2 SAAADI. The CDR3 sequence is 11 residues long. CDR3 nucleotide sequence: TGCGCCAGCAGTGAGGGCCACGAGCAGTACTTC. Its protein product is CASSEGHEQYF.

The sample holds one count of this clone. The chain recombines TRBV19 with TRBJ1-2, with D tentatively TRBD1 (6 bases). This CDR3 spans 13 amino acids. Germline-derived CDR1 and CDR2 are LNHDA and SQIVND (reference sequence). The V end lost 4 bases, the J end lost 2 bases, and 8 bases lay between the germline ends. This CDR3 reads CASSTQGNYGYTF. CDR3 sequence (DNA): TGTGCCAGTAGTACACAGGGAAACTATGGCTACACCTTC.

The sample holds one count of this clone. The chain uses TRBV30 and TRBJ2-2; 13 positions match TRBD2. The length of the CDR3 is 20 residues. Germline V gene lookup returns CDR1 GTSNPN and CDR2 SVGIG (reference sequence). J was trimmed by 2 bases and V by 2 bases; bases with no gene match: 14. The CDR3 bases are TGTGCCTGGAGTTCCCTAGGCCGGGGACTAGCGGGGAAAAACACCGGGGAGCTGTTTTTT. Amino acids: CAWSSLGRGLAGKNTGELFF.

The V call is TRBV7-2, the J call TRBJ1-2; 12 bases map to TRBD1. Germline CDR1 reads SGHTA; CDR2 reads FQGNSA. The CDR3 is 16 residues long. V was pared by 7 bases and J by 4 bases, with 10 bases of the junction left unmatched. In DNA, the CDR3 is TGTGCCAGCAAAGGGGGGACAGGGGGCGAAGGCTATGGCTACACCTTC. This gives the protein CASKGGTGGEGYGYTF.

This chain uses TRBV7-6 with TRBJ1-1, with TRBD1 identical over 10 bases. The CDR3 extends over 20 amino acids. Germline CDR1 and CDR2: SGHVS and FNYEAQ. The ends lost 1 base at V and 0 bases at J; junction bases unmatched: 14. The CDR3 spells CASSLVWGQTGGKMNTEAFF. The DNA for the CDR3 is TGTGCCAGCAGCTTAGTATGGGGTCAGACAGGGGGCAAAATGAACACTGAAGCTTTCTTT.

The V gene is TRBV2, the J gene TRBJ2-5, with TRBD2 matching over 7 bases. V shed 0 bases and J 3 bases; nucleotides not matched to a gene: 10. Germline V gene lookup returns CDR1 SNHLY and CDR2 FYNNEI. This CDR3 contains 17 residues. Written as DNA, the CDR3 is TGTGCCAGCAGTGAAGCGTATAGGACTAGTGGAAAAGAGACCCAGTACTTC. Translated, it gives CASSEAYRTSGKETQYF.

The CDR3 spells CASSLEPGTGAPSSNTIYF. The CDR3 bases are TGTGCCAGCAGCTTAGAACCCGGGACAGGGGCCCCGTCGTCTAACACCATATATTTT. This chain joins TRBV11-2 and TRBJ1-3, with 10 bases matching TRBD1. This CDR3 spans 19 amino acids. Trimming took 0 bases from V and 7 from J; bases not matched to a gene: 15. CDR1 and CDR2 from the germline V gene are SGHAT and FQNNGV.